This TCR beta chain comes out of a study of blood T cell repertoires in COVID-19. Study-level background: Samples came from the United States, Italy and Spain, spanning acute and convalescent COVID-19.

Those who participated ranged in age from roughly 18 to 100 years and resided in around 22 US areas. Clinical histories supplied by participants themselves formed the basis of cohort assignment. Data came from immunoSEQ multiplex PCR; TCRdb stores just in-frame clones and leaves some out. Of around 230,000 clones in the sample, roughly 86% were seen once. This CDR3 comprises 17 residues. With 4 bases clipped from V and 0 bases from J, the junction kept 9 bases outside the gene matches. Germline V gene sequence: CDR1 SNHLY, CDR2 FYNNEI. This clonotype was sampled from a woman aged 30 to 39 with acute COVID-19. The chain carries TRBV2 and TRBJ1-5; 7 nucleotides align to TRBD1. Input material: PBMCs or T cells enriched from blood (not recorded which). CDR3 nucleotide sequence: TGTGCCAGCAGTGGGACAGGCCTTCCTAATAGCAATCAGCCCCAGCATTTT. Encoded protein: CASSGTGLPNSNQPQHF.